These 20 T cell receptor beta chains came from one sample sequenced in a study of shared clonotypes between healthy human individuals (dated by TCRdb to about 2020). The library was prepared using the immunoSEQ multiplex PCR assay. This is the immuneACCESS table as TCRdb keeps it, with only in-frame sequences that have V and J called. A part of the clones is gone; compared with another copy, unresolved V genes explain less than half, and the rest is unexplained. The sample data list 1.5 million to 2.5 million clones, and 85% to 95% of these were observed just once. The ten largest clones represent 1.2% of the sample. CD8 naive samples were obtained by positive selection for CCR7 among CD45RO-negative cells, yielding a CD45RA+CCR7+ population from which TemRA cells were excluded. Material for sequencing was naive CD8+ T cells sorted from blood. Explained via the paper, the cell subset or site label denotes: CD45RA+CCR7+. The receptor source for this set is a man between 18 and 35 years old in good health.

CDR3 sequence reads: CASSDRGEGETQYF. The CDR3 nucleotides read TGTGCCAGCAGCGACAGGGGGGAGGGCGAGACCCAGTACTTC. This chain connects TRBV7-9 to TRBJ2-5; 9 bases match TRBD1. This CDR3 comprises 14 residues. With 5 bases clipped from V and 5 bases from J, the junction kept 6 bases outside the gene matches. From germline, CDR1 is SEHNR and CDR2 FQNEAQ (reference sequence).

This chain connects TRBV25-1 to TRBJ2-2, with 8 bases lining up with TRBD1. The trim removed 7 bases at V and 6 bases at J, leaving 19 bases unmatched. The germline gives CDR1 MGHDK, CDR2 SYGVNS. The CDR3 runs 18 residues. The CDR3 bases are TGTGCCAGCAAGGTTGGCTTTGGGCAGGGGGCGCAACCCGGGGAGCTGTTTTTT. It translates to CASKVGFGQGAQPGELFF. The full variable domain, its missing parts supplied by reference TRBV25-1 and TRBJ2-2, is EADIYQTPRYLVIGTGKKITLECSQTMGHDKMYWYQQDPGMELHLIHYSYGVNSTEKGDLSSESTVSRIRTEHFPLTLESARPSHTSQYLCASKVGFGQGAQPGELFFGEGSRLTVL.

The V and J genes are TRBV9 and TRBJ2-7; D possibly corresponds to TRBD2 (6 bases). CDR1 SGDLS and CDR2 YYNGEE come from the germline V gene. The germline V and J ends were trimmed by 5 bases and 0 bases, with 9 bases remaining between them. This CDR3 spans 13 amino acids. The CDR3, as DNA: TGTGCCAGCAGTGGGAGGAGCTCCTACGAGCAGTACTTC. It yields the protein CASSGRSSYEQYF.

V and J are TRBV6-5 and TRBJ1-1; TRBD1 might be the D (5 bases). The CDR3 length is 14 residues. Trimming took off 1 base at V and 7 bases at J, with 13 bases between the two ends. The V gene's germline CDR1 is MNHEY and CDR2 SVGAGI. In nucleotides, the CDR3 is TGTGCCAGCAGTTACTGGCAGGGAGATGGTGAAGCTTTCTTT. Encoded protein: CASSYWQGDGEAFF.

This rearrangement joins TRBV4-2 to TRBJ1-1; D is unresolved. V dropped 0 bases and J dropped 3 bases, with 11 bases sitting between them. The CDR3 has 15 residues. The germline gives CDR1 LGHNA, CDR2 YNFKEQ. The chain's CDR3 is CASSQDRSSDTEAFF. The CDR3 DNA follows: TGTGCCAGCAGCCAAGATAGATCATCGGACACTGAAGCTTTCTTT.

The CDR3 DNA follows: TGTGCCAGCAGCTTAAGTGCGACTAGCGGGAGGTTATGGTCGGATACGCAGTATTTT. It encodes CASSLSATSGRLWSDTQYF. The genes are TRBV7-2 and TRBJ2-3; 13 nucleotides align to TRBD2. CDR1 SGHTA and CDR2 FQGNSA come from the germline V gene. Trimming at V came to 2 bases and at J to 6 bases, leaving 14 bases not matched to a gene. CDR3 length: 19 residues. Supplemented by reference TRBV7-2 and TRBJ2-3, the full variable domain reads GAGVSQSPSNKVTEKGKDVELRCDPISGHTALYWYRQSLGQGLEFLIYFQGNSAPDKSGLPSDRFSAERTGGSVSTLTIQRTQQEDSAVYLCASSLSATSGRLWSDTQYFGPGTRLTVL.

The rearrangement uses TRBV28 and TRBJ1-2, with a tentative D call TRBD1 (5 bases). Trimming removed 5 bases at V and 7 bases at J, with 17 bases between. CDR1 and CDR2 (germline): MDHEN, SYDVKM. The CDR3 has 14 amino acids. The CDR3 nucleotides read TGTGCCAGCAGTCTCCCTCGGGGCGGTGTTGGCTACACCTTC. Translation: CASSLPRGGVGYTF.

The CDR3 sequence is CASSLDLSGLHEQYF. As DNA, the CDR3 is TGTGCCAGCAGCTTAGATCTGTCAGGGCTCCACGAGCAGTACTTC. The V call is TRBV11-2, the J call TRBJ2-7, with a possible D match to TRBD1 (5 bases). The germline CDR1 and CDR2 sequences are SGHAT and FQNNGV. V lost 0 bases and J 5 bases, leaving 14 bases between the germline ends. The CDR3 spans 15 residues. The full variable domain, with the rest looked up from reference TRBV11-2 and TRBJ2-7, is EAGVAQSPRYKIIEKRQSVAFWCNPISGHATLYWYQQILGQGPKLLIQFQNNGVVDDSQLPKDRFSAERLKGVDSTLKIQPAKLEDSAVYLCASSLDLSGLHEQYFGPGTRLTVT.

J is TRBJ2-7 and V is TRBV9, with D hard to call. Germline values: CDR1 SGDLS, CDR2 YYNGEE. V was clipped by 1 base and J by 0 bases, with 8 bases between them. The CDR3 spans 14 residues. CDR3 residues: CASSVTGDSYEQYF. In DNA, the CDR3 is TGTGCCAGCAGCGTAACCGGAGACTCCTACGAGCAGTACTTC.

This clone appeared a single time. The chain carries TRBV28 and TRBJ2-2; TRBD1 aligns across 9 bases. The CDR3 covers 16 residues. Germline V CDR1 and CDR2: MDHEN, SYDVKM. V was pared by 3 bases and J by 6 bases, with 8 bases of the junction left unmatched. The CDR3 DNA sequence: TGTGCCAGCAGTTTCACTCCGGGACAGGGACCCGGGGAGCTGTTTTTT. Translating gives CASSFTPGQGPGELFF. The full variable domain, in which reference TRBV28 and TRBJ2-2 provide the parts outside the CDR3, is DVKVTQSSRYLVKRTGEKVFLECVQDMDHENMFWYRQDPGLGLRLIYFSYDVKMKEKGDIPEGYSVSREKKERFSLILESASTNQTSMYLCASSFTPGQGPGELFFGEGSRLTVL.

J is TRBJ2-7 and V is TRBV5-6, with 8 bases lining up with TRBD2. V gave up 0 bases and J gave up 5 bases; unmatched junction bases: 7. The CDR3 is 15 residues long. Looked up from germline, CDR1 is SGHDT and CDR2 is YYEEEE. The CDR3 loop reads CASSLEREGWDEQYF. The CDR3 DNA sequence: TGTGCCAGCAGCTTGGAACGGGAGGGATGGGACGAGCAGTACTTC.

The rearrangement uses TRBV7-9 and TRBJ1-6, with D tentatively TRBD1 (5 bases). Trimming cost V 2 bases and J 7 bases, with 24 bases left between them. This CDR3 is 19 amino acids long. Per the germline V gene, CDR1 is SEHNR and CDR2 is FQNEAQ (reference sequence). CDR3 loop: CASSLSLQVEGQGNSPLHF. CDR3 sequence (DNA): TGTGCCAGCAGCTTATCGCTCCAGGTTGAAGGACAAGGCAATTCACCCCTCCACTTT.

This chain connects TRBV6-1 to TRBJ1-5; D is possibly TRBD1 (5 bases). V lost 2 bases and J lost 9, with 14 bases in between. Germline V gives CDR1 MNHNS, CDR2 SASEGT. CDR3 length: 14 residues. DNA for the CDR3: TGTGCCAGCAGTGAAATGGGTGGGACGGGGCCCCAGCATTTT. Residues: CASSEMGGTGPQHF.

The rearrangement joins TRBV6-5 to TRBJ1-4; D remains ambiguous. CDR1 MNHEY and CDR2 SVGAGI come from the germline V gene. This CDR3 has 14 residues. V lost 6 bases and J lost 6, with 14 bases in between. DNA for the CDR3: TGTGCCAGCAGCCCATACGGTGGTGATGAAAAACTGTTTTTT. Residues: CASSPYGGDEKLFF.

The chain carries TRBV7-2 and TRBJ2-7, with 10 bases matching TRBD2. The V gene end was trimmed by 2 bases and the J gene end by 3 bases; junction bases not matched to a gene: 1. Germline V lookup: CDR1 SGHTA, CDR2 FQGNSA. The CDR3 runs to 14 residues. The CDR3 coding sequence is TGTGCCAGCAGCTTATCTAGCGGGAGCTACGAGCAGTACTTC. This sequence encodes CASSLSSGSYEQYF.

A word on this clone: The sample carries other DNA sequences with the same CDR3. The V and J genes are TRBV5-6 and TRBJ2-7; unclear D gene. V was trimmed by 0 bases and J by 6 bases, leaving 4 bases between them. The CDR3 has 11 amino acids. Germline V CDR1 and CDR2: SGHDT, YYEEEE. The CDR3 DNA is TGTGCCAGCAGCTTGGAGAGCGAGCAGTACTTC. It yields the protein CASSLESEQYF.

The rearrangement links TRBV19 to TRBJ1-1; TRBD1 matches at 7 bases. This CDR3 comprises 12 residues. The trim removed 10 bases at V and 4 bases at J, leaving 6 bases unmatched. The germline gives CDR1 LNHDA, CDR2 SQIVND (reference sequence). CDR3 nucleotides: TGTGCCATCCGACAGGGAGGCACTGAAGCTTTCTTT. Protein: CAIRQGGTEAFF.

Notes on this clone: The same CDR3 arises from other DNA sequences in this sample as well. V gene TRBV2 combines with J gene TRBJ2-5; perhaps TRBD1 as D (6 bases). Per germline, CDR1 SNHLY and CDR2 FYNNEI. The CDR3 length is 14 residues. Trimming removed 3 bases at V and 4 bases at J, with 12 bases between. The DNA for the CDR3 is TGTGCCAGCAGTGAGGACAGCCCAATAGAGACCCAGTACTTC. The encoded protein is CASSEDSPIETQYF.

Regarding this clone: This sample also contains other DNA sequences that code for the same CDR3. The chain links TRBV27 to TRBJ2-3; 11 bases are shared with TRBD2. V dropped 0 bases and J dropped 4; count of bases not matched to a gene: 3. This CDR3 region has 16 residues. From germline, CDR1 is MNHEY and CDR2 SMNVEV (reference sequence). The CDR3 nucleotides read TGTGCCAGCAGTTTATCACTAGCGGGGGTCCCAGATACGCAGTATTTT. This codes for CASSLSLAGVPDTQYF.

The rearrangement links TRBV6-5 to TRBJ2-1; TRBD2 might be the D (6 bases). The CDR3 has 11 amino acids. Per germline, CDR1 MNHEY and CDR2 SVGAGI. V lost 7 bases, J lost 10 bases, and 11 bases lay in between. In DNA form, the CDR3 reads TGTGCCAGCACGGCGGGGAACGAGCAGTTCTTC. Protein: CASTAGNEQFF.